This TCR beta chain was found in a study of blood T cell repertoires in COVID-19. Only in-frame clones appear in the TCRdb table, and some are missing; sequencing was by immunoSEQ multiplex PCR. The sample holds some 190,000 clones, about 78% seen once. The sequence was obtained from a woman between 45 and 60 years old with active or convalescent COVID-19. Sequenced input: peripheral blood.

CDR3 DNA: TGTGCCAGCAGCCAAGGGCAGGGCCGCCGGAATGAGCAGTTCTTC. Residues: CASSQGQGRRNEQFF. V gene TRBV14 combines with J gene TRBJ2-1; D is possibly TRBD1 (5 bases). The CDR3 extends over 15 amino acids. V was shortened by 1 base and J by 7 bases, with 14 bases between the two germline ends. Germline lookup yields CDR1 SGHDN and CDR2 FVKESK.